The 25 T cell receptor beta chains below were found in one sample sequenced in a study of blood T cell repertoires in COVID-19. Clones were read by immunoSEQ multiplex PCR, and TCRdb kept only the in-frame ones, dropping some. The profile shows 60,000 to 80,000 clones, 80% to 90% of them singletons. Sequenced input: PBMCs or T cells enriched from blood (not recorded which). Every receptor here comes from a woman in her thirties or forties with acute COVID-19.

This chain links TRBV5-1 with TRBJ2-4; the match to TRBD1 covers 9 bases. Germline V gene lookup returns CDR1 SGHRS and CDR2 YFSETQ. The CDR3 covers 15 residues. The junction had 1 base not matched to a gene; V was cut back by 0 bases and J by 3 bases. CDR3 bases: TGCGCCAGCAGCTTGGGGACAGGGGACAAAAACATTCAGTACTTC. Amino acid sequence: CASSLGTGDKNIQYF. The variable domain in full, completed from reference TRBV5-1 and TRBJ2-4, reads KAGVTQTPRYLIKTRGQQVTLSCSPISGHRSVSWYQQTPGQGLQFLFEYFSETQRNKGNFPGRFSGRQFSNSRSEMNVSTLELGDSALYLCASSLGTGDKNIQYFGAGTRLSVL.

The J gene is TRBJ1-5, the V gene TRBV5-6, with 9 bases matching TRBD1. From germline, CDR1 is SGHDT and CDR2 YYEEEE. V lost 0 bases, J lost 7 bases, and 8 bases stayed unmatched. This CDR3 spans 16 amino acids. This chain's CDR3 is CASSLGTGTGKQPQHF. CDR3 DNA: TGTGCCAGCAGCTTGGGGACCGGGACAGGGAAGCAGCCCCAGCATTTT.

The CDR3 region has the DNA TGTGCCAGCGAACAGATATCAGGCTACACCTTC. Translated, it gives CASEQISGYTF. The J gene is TRBJ1-2, the V gene TRBV6-5; D gene ambiguous. CDR1 is MNHEY, CDR2 SVGAGI, per germline. V gave up 8 bases and J gave up 8 bases, with 12 bases separating them. The CDR3 is 11 residues long.

As concerns this clone: The same CDR3 is also encoded by other DNA sequences in this sample. The V call is TRBV9, the J call TRBJ2-5; a possible D gene is TRBD1 (5 bases). Trimming removed 0 bases at V and 2 bases at J, with 8 bases between. Per germline, CDR1 SGDLS and CDR2 YYNGEE. The CDR3 is 14 amino acids. In DNA form, the CDR3 reads TGTGCCAGCAGCGTAGGGACAACTCAAGAGACCCAGTACTTC. Translation gives CASSVGTTQETQYF.

The CDR3 DNA sequence: TGTGCCAGCAGCGAGGACAGGTCAGGCTCCTACGAGCAGTACTTC. Its translation is CASSEDRSGSYEQYF. The chain couples TRBV5-4 to TRBJ2-7; 7 positions agree with TRBD1. The germline V gene encodes CDR1 SGHNT and CDR2 YYREEE (reference sequence). V lost 4 bases and J lost 0; bases outside the gene matches: 7. This CDR3 has 15 amino acids. Drawing the rest from reference TRBV5-4 and TRBJ2-7, the complete variable domain is ETGVTQSPTHLIKTRGQQVTLRCSSQSGHNTVSWYQQALGQGPQFIFQYYREEENGRGNFPPRFSGLQFPNYSSELNVNALELDDSALYLCASSEDRSGSYEQYFGPGTRLTVT.

This clone was observed a single time. J is TRBJ2-1 and V is TRBV9; 13 bases align to TRBD2. This CDR3 contains 16 residues. The germline V gene encodes CDR1 SGDLS and CDR2 YYNGEE. Trimming cost V 4 bases and J 8 bases; bases outside gene matches: 9. This CDR3 is CASSTSLAGGPHEQFF. The CDR3 DNA is TGTGCCAGCAGCACCTCACTAGCGGGGGGGCCCCATGAGCAGTTCTTC.

This sequence joins TRBV11-3 and TRBJ1-1; D may be TRBD1 (5 bases). CDR3 size: 14 residues. With 4 bases removed from V and 0 bases from J, the gap between germline ends came to 9 bases. Germline values: CDR1 SGHNT, CDR2 YENEEA. The CDR3 loop reads CASSSGGVNTEAFF. CDR3 sequence (DNA): TGTGCCAGCAGCTCTGGGGGGGTGAACACTGAAGCTTTCTTT.

The chain has TRBV4-2 and TRBJ2-3, with TRBD2 as a possible D gene (6 bases). Germline-derived CDR1 and CDR2 are LGHNA and YNFKEQ. CDR3 length: 17 amino acids. V lost 4 bases, J lost 6 bases, and 23 bases lay in between. CDR3 sequence reads: CASSREVGGTPTDTQYF. The CDR3 nucleotides read TGTGCCAGCAGCCGAGAGGTGGGCGGGACCCCGACGGATACGCAGTATTTT.

The J gene is TRBJ2-5, the V gene TRBV3-1 (or the pseudogene TRBV3-2); 7 nucleotides agree with TRBD2. This CDR3 region has 16 residues. J lost 3 bases, V lost 4 bases, and 11 bases had no gene match. Germline lookup yields CDR1 LGHDT and CDR2 YNNKEL (reference sequence). The CDR3, as DNA: TGTGCCAGCAGCCTGAAGGGCGGGAGCTTAAAAGAGACCCAGTACTTC. Its translation: CASSLKGGSLKETQYF.

This chain links TRBV14 with TRBJ2-1; 9 positions agree with TRBD2. CDR1 is SGHDN, CDR2 FVKESK, per germline. The CDR3 is made up of 17 amino acids. V lost 0 bases and J lost 4; bases outside the gene matches: 7. CDR3 sequence reads: CASSQDVLAGPYNEQFF. CDR3 in DNA: TGTGCCAGCAGCCAAGATGTTCTAGCGGGACCTTACAATGAGCAGTTCTTC.

The chain is built from TRBV2 and TRBJ2-7; tentatively, D is TRBD2 (5 bases). CDR1 is SNHLY, CDR2 FYNNEI, per germline. The V and J ends lost 2 bases and 0 bases respectively, with 11 bases between them. The CDR3 contains 15 residues. In DNA form, the CDR3 reads TGTGCCAGCAGTGAATCCCTTACTAGCTCCTACGAGCAGTACGTC. Protein: CASSESLTSSYEQYV.

J is TRBJ1-5 and V is TRBV3-1 (or the pseudogene TRBV3-2), with D possibly matching TRBD1 (6 bases). In germline, CDR1 is LGHDT, CDR2 YNNKEL (reference sequence). Trimming removed 3 bases from V and 7 bases from J, with 16 bases in between. The CDR3 covers 15 residues. CDR3 sequence (DNA): TGTGCCAGCAGCCAGGAGGATCAGGGGACCCAGCCCCAGCATTTT. This codes for CASSQEDQGTQPQHF.

The V gene is TRBV28, the J gene TRBJ2-3; TRBD2 matches at 9 bases. The CDR3 consists of 18 residues. The V and J ends lost 4 bases and 2 bases, in that order; junction bases with no gene match: 13. Germline assignment: CDR1 MDHEN and CDR2 SYDVKM. The CDR3 nucleotides are TGTGCCAGCAGTTCATATGAAATTTCTAGCGGGGCCACAGATACGCAGTATTTT. This encodes CASSSYEISSGATDTQYF.

The rearrangement uses TRBV6-1 and TRBJ1-4, with D perhaps TRBD1 (6 bases). The length of the CDR3 is 16 residues. CDR1 and CDR2 (germline): MNHNS, SASEGT. V lost 0 bases and J lost 0, with 8 bases in between. In nucleotides, the CDR3 is TGTGCCAGCAGTGAAGCCGGGACAACAACTAATGAAAAACTGTTTTTT. It yields the protein CASSEAGTTTNEKLFF.

CDR3 in amino acids: CASTNRVGNQPQHF. The CDR3 nucleotides are TGTGCCAGTACCAACAGGGTCGGCAATCAGCCCCAGCATTTT. V is TRBV19 and J is TRBJ1-5, with D possibly matching TRBD1 (6 bases). V was trimmed by 7 bases and J by 2 bases, leaving 12 bases between them. CDR1 is LNHDA, CDR2 SQIVND, per germline (reference sequence). CDR3 size: 14 residues.

This chain connects TRBV28 to TRBJ1-2; TRBD1 agrees at 7 bases. This CDR3 contains 14 residues. V lost 2 bases and J lost 8; bases outside the gene matches: 8. The germline CDR1 and CDR2 sequences are MDHEN and SYDVKM. The CDR3 spells CASSLNNRGVGYTF. In DNA form, the CDR3 reads TGTGCCAGCAGTTTAAATAACAGGGGCGTGGGCTACACCTTC.

The gene calls are TRBV5-6 and TRBJ2-5, with 8 bases that match TRBD1. V lost 1 base to trimming and J lost 5 bases; unmatched junction nucleotides: 7. Germline V gene sequence: CDR1 SGHDT, CDR2 YYEEEE. The CDR3 loop spans 15 amino acids. The CDR3 bases are TGTGCCAGCAGCTTGATGGGCAGGGGGCCGGAGACCCAGTACTTC. It yields the protein CASSLMGRGPETQYF.

The rearrangement joins TRBV12-3 or TRBV12-4 to TRBJ1-5, with D hard to call. V was trimmed by 3 bases and J by 9 bases, leaving 9 bases between them. The CDR3 is 12 amino acids. The CDR3 loop is CASSFRGTPQHF. Written as DNA, the CDR3 is TGTGCCAGCAGTTTTCGGGGAACGCCCCAGCATTTT.

V usage is TRBV12-3 or TRBV12-4 and J usage is TRBJ1-5, with D tentatively TRBD1 (6 bases). This CDR3 has 12 amino acids. V lost 8 bases, J lost 6 bases, and 11 bases lay in between. CDR3 sequence: CASGRGSQPQHF. The CDR3 DNA reads TGTGCCAGCGGCAGGGGAAGTCAGCCCCAGCATTTT.

CDR3 amino acids: CASSPREAPYEQYF. CDR3 nucleotide sequence: TGTGCCAGCAGTCCAAGGGAGGCCCCCTACGAGCAGTACTTC. The chain is built from TRBV6-5 and TRBJ2-7; possible D gene TRBD2, 6 bases. The CDR3 extends over 14 amino acids. Germline assignment: CDR1 MNHEY and CDR2 SVGAGI. V gave up 5 bases and J gave up 2 bases, with 13 bases separating them.

The rearrangement links TRBV11-2 to TRBJ2-1; TRBD2 matches at 10 bases. The CDR3 length is 18 residues. The germline V gene encodes CDR1 SGHAT and CDR2 FQNNGV. The junction had 12 bases not matched to a gene; V was cut back by 5 bases and J by 2 bases. The CDR3 DNA reads as TGTGCCAGCAGCCCCCTCCGCCCGGGACTAGCGCCCTACAATGAGCAGTTCTTC. Its protein is CASSPLRPGLAPYNEQFF.

This chain links TRBV19 with TRBJ1-2; TRBD1 agrees at 11 bases. Germline values: CDR1 LNHDA, CDR2 SQIVND (reference sequence). Germline trimming cut 9 bases from V and 2 bases from J; bases unmatched to any gene: 8. This CDR3 contains 15 residues. The CDR3 reads CASSMDRGPNYGYTF. CDR3 bases: TGTGCCAGCTCTATGGACAGGGGGCCCAACTATGGCTACACCTTC.

V usage is TRBV28 and J usage is TRBJ2-7; D may be TRBD2 (6 bases). The CDR3 has 14 amino acids. The germline gives CDR1 MDHEN, CDR2 SYDVKM. CDR3 protein: CAAQRASVYYEQYF. The CDR3 bases are TGTGCGGCACAGAGGGCTAGCGTATACTACGAGCAGTACTTC. Using reference TRBV28 and TRBJ2-7 for the parts outside the CDR3, the full variable domain is DVKVTQSSRYLVKRTGEKVFLECVQDMDHENMFWYRQDPGLGLRLIYFSYDVKMKEKGDIPEGYSVSREKKERFSLILESASTNQTSMYLCAAQRASVYYEQYFGPGTRLTVT.

The V call is TRBV15, the J call TRBJ1-2; no definite D call. The CDR3 sequence is 13 residues long. V dropped 9 bases and J dropped 0 bases, with 11 bases sitting between them. Germline V gene lookup returns CDR1 LNHNV and CDR2 YYDKDF (reference sequence). Written as DNA, the CDR3 is TGTGCCACATCGACACAACCTAACTATGGCTACACCTTC. Its protein product is CATSTQPNYGYTF.

This clone was counted only a few times. The chain joins TRBV9 to TRBJ2-7, with 9 positions matching TRBD2. The CDR3 contains 15 residues. CDR1 is SGDLS, CDR2 YYNGEE, per germline. With V trimmed by 0 bases and J by 2 bases, 3 bases remained unmatched. DNA for the CDR3: TGTGCCAGCAGCGTAGGGGCTAGCGGGGCCTACGAGCAGTACTTC. This codes for CASSVGASGAYEQYF.